A selection of T cell receptor beta chains follows, all from one sample in a study of T-cell reconstitution after alpha-beta-depleted transplantation in children. Via MiXCR, TCRdb re-called the PCR reads, giving one row per CDR3 protein. The top ten clones hold around 2.2% of a sample with fewer than 700,000 distinct CDR3 sequences, roughly 13% of them seen once. The source was PBMCs, mostly from graft donor cells, collected 360 days after TCRalphabeta/CD19-depleted stem cell transplant. Receptor source: a male patient younger than 18 who had a stem cell transplant for acute myeloid leukemia, so the T cells may come from the graft donor. CDR3s include the opening cysteine and the closing phenylalanine or tryptophan. Each record gives: D gene, J gene, CDR3 length, clone size, V gene, CDR3 DNA, CDR3 protein. D genes are given only for firm matches. For some rows the clone size is stated as once, few or many, or as a class when expanded; others skip it.

D gene: NA
J gene: TRBJ2-7
CDR3 length: 13
clone size: few
V gene: TRBV4-2
CDR3 DNA: TGTGCCAGCAGCCCCCGGAGCGACTACGAGCAGTACTTC
CDR3 protein: CASSPRSDYEQYF

D gene: TRBD2
J gene: TRBJ2-7
CDR3 length: 17
clone size: NA
V gene: TRBV4-1
CDR3 DNA: TGCGCCAGCAGCCAAGATTCACTAGCGGGAGACAGATACGAGCAGTACTTC
CDR3 protein: CASSQDSLAGDRYEQYF

D gene: NA
J gene: TRBJ2-5
CDR3 length: 11
clone size: many
V gene: TRBV25-1
CDR3 DNA: TGTGCCAGCAGGATTGGAGAGACCCAGTACTTC
CDR3 protein: CASRIGETQYF

D gene: NA
J gene: TRBJ2-7
CDR3 length: 15
clone size: NA
V gene: TRBV20-1
CDR3 DNA: TGCAGTGCTAGAGTCGCAGGGGCCGACGTGGGGGAGCAGTACTTC
CDR3 protein: CSARVAGADVGEQYF

D gene: NA
J gene: TRBJ2-1
CDR3 length: 15
clone size: many
V gene: TRBV2
CDR3 DNA: TGTGCCAGCAGTGAAGCTTCAGGGAACCTCGGTGAGCAGTTCTTC
CDR3 protein: CASSEASGNLGEQFF

D gene: TRBD1
J gene: TRBJ1-1
CDR3 length: 18
clone size: NA
V gene: TRBV6-5
CDR3 DNA: TGTGCCAGCAGTTACTCGAACTGGCAGGGGGGCATGAACACTGAAGCTTTCTTT
CDR3 protein: CASSYSNWQGGMNTEAFF

D gene: NA
J gene: TRBJ1-2
CDR3 length: 15
clone size: NA
V gene: TRBV20-1
CDR3 DNA: TGCAGTGCTAGCGGGAACCTGAACCTTAACTATGGCTACACCTTC
CDR3 protein: CSASGNLNLNYGYTF

D gene: NA
J gene: TRBJ1-3
CDR3 length: 11
clone size: many
V gene: TRBV12-3/TRBV12-4
CDR3 DNA: TGTGCCAGCAGTCTGATCGACACCATATATTTT
CDR3 protein: CASSLIDTIYF

D gene: TRBD2
J gene: TRBJ2-5
CDR3 length: 14
clone size: many
V gene: TRBV7-2
CDR3 DNA: TGTGCCAGCAGCTTAGGCGGGAGCCAAGAGACCCAGTACTTC
CDR3 protein: CASSLGGSQETQYF

D gene: TRBD1
J gene: TRBJ2-5
CDR3 length: 18
clone size: few
V gene: TRBV15
CDR3 DNA: TGTGCCACCAGCAGGAGGGGACAGAATTTTTTGGTCCAAGAGACCCAGTACTTC
CDR3 protein: CATSRRGQNFLVQETQYF

D gene: TRBD1
J gene: TRBJ2-7
CDR3 length: 13
clone size: few
V gene: TRBV28
CDR3 DNA: TGTGCCAGCAGCCCCTGGAGCGTGAGGGGGCCGTACTTC
CDR3 protein: CASSPWSVRGPYF

D gene: TRBD1
J gene: TRBJ2-5
CDR3 length: 16
clone size: few
V gene: TRBV12-3/TRBV12-4
CDR3 DNA: TGTGCCAGCAGTTTAGTAGGGGACAGGGGGTACGAGACCCAGTACTTC
CDR3 protein: CASSLVGDRGYETQYF

D gene: TRBD1
J gene: TRBJ2-7
CDR3 length: 20
clone size: NA
V gene: TRBV5-1
CDR3 DNA: TGCGCCAGCAGCCCTGCTCTAGACAGGGACGGTTATGTGAGCTCCTACGAGCAGTACTTC
CDR3 protein: CASSPALDRDGYVSSYEQYF

D gene: TRBD2
J gene: TRBJ2-7
CDR3 length: 14
clone size: many
V gene: TRBV9
CDR3 DNA: TGTGCCAGCAGTAGCGGGACGCGCTCCTACGAGCAGTACTTC
CDR3 protein: CASSSGTRSYEQYF

D gene: NA
J gene: TRBJ2-7
CDR3 length: 12
clone size: few
V gene: TRBV7-9
CDR3 DNA: TGTGCCAGCAGCCCGAGTATCCCCGAGCAGTACTTC
CDR3 protein: CASSPSIPEQYF

D gene: NA
J gene: TRBJ1-1
CDR3 length: 20
clone size: few
V gene: TRBV11-2
CDR3 DNA: TGTGCCAGCAGCGGGCGAACTTGGGGCGGGGGAAGATCGCAGCTGACTGAAGCTTTCTTT
CDR3 protein: CASSGRTWGGGRSQLTEAFF

D gene: TRBD2
J gene: TRBJ2-5
CDR3 length: 16
clone size: NA
V gene: TRBV20-1
CDR3 DNA: TGCAGTGCTAGCCCCATAGTAGCGGGAGAGGGTGAGACCCAGTACTTC
CDR3 protein: CSASPIVAGEGETQYF

D gene: NA
J gene: TRBJ1-1
CDR3 length: 16
clone size: NA
V gene: TRBV7-9
CDR3 DNA: TGTGCCAGCAGCCCACGTTTACTTGCCTTAAACACTGAAGCTTTCTTT
CDR3 protein: CASSPRLLALNTEAFF

D gene: TRBD1
J gene: TRBJ1-4
CDR3 length: 15
clone size: few
V gene: TRBV7-9
CDR3 DNA: TGTGCCAGCAGCTTAGGAGGACAGGCTAATGAAAAACTGTTTTTT
CDR3 protein: CASSLGGQANEKLFF

D gene: TRBD1
J gene: TRBJ1-3
CDR3 length: 17
clone size: many
V gene: TRBV7-9
CDR3 DNA: TGTGCCAGCAGCTCCCTGGACAGGGAGTCTTTTGGAAACACCATATATTTT
CDR3 protein: CASSSLDRESFGNTIYF

D gene: NA
J gene: TRBJ1-5
CDR3 length: 12
clone size: many
V gene: TRBV20-1
CDR3 DNA: TGCAGTGCCTCGACCGGGAGTCAGCCCCAGCATTTT
CDR3 protein: CSASTGSQPQHF

D gene: TRBD1
J gene: TRBJ2-5
CDR3 length: 14
clone size: many
V gene: TRBV12-3/TRBV12-4
CDR3 DNA: TGTGCCAGCAGCCCCACAGGGGGCGTTGAGACCCAGTACTTC
CDR3 protein: CASSPTGGVETQYF

D gene: NA
J gene: TRBJ2-1
CDR3 length: 15
clone size: many
V gene: TRBV6-1
CDR3 DNA: TGTGCCAGCAGTGAAAATTCCCCTCTGGCGGGTGAGCAGTTCTTC
CDR3 protein: CASSENSPLAGEQFF

D gene: NA
J gene: TRBJ2-1
CDR3 length: 17
clone size: NA
V gene: TRBV20-1
CDR3 DNA: TGCAGTGCTAGACCCCCTCCCCCCCTCCCCTCCTACAATGAGCAGTTCTTC
CDR3 protein: CSARPPPPLPSYNEQFF

D gene: NA
J gene: TRBJ1-3
CDR3 length: 14
clone size: few
V gene: TRBV6-1
CDR3 DNA: TGTGCCAGCAGTGACGGACTCTCTGGAAACACCATATATTTT
CDR3 protein: CASSDGLSGNTIYF

D gene: NA
J gene: TRBJ2-6
CDR3 length: 15
clone size: NA
V gene: TRBV25-1
CDR3 DNA: TGTGCCAGCAGTGTTACAGTCTCTGGGGCCAACGTCCTGACTTTC
CDR3 protein: CASSVTVSGANVLTF

D gene: TRBD2
J gene: TRBJ2-1
CDR3 length: 15
clone size: few
V gene: TRBV5-4
CDR3 DNA: TGTGCCAGCAGCTTTCCGGGAGGGGAGTTTAGTGAGCAGTTCTTC
CDR3 protein: CASSFPGGEFSEQFF

D gene: NA
J gene: TRBJ1-1
CDR3 length: 13
clone size: NA
V gene: TRBV19
CDR3 DNA: TGTGCCAGTCGGATCGCGCGTAACACTGAAGCTTTCTTT
CDR3 protein: CASRIARNTEAFF

D gene: TRBD1
J gene: TRBJ1-1
CDR3 length: 16
clone size: NA
V gene: TRBV25-1
CDR3 DNA: TGTGCCAGCAGTGCCCCCAGGGGACAGAGGAACACTGAAGCTTTCTTT
CDR3 protein: CASSAPRGQRNTEAFF

D gene: NA
J gene: TRBJ2-7
CDR3 length: 12
clone size: many
V gene: TRBV9
CDR3 DNA: TGTGCCAGCAGCGTAGATCCCTACGAGCAGTACTTC
CDR3 protein: CASSVDPYEQYF

D gene: NA
J gene: TRBJ2-7
CDR3 length: 12
clone size: many
V gene: TRBV12-3/TRBV12-4
CDR3 DNA: TGTGCCAGCAGCCCCGGGCAATGGGAGCAGTACTTC
CDR3 protein: CASSPGQWEQYF

D gene: NA
J gene: TRBJ2-5
CDR3 length: 12
clone size: few
V gene: TRBV5-1
CDR3 DNA: TGCGCCAGCAGCACCGAAGGGGAGACCCAGTACTTC
CDR3 protein: CASSTEGETQYF

D gene: TRBD2
J gene: TRBJ2-5
CDR3 length: 16
clone size: NA
V gene: TRBV7-6
CDR3 DNA: TGTGCCAGCAGCCCGGGACTAGCGGGAGAGGAAGAGACCCAGTACTTC
CDR3 protein: CASSPGLAGEEETQYF